Listed below are T cell receptor beta chains from one sample, sequenced in a study of early T cells in non-severe SARS-CoV-2 infection. TCRdb re-analysed the 5' RACE reads in MiXCR, keeping a single row per CDR3 protein. The sample includes 25,000 to 35,000 distinct CDR3 sequences, about 4.6% of them seen just once. Sample: whole blood. These receptors all stem from an adult who was a healthcare worker with PCR-confirmed SARS-CoV-2 infection or an uninfected control (not recorded which). Both conserved end residues are part of each CDR3. The D gene is left open where the match is weak. Not all rows give a size; the values are once, few, many and, for expanded clones, a class.

TRBV29-1	many	TRBJ2-1	TRBD2	TGCAGCGTCCGGACTAGCGGGACCGGAATGCAGTTCTTC	CSVRTSGTGMQFF
TRBV6-2/TRBV6-3	many	TRBJ2-1	TRBD2	TGTGCCAGCAGTTACTCGAGCCTAGCGGGAGTCTACAATGAGCAGTTCTTC	CASSYSSLAGVYNEQFF
TRBV19	.	TRBJ2-1	TRBD1	TGTGCCAGTAGTATGGGACAGCGCAATGAGCAGTTCTTC	CASSMGQRNEQFF
TRBV19	many	TRBJ2-7	.	TGTGCCAGTAGACAGGGTATTGACTACGAGCAGTACTTC	CASRQGIDYEQYF
TRBV18	many	TRBJ2-1	.	TGTGCCAGCTCACCACCACCTCAACGGAATGAGCAGTTCTTC	CASSPPPQRNEQFF
TRBV11-3	many	TRBJ2-3	.	TGTGCCAGCAGCTCATATACAGGGTCAGATACGCAGTATTTT	CASSSYTGSDTQYF
TRBV4-3	many	TRBJ2-1	TRBD2	TGCGCCAGCAGCCAAGAAACGATAGCGGGAGAAGGATTGAGCACCTACAATGAGCAGTTCTTC	CASSQETIAGEGLSTYNEQFF
TRBV4-3	many	TRBJ2-1	.	TGCGCCAGCAGCCAAGAGCCGGCCGGAGGCTATGAGCAGTTCTTC	CASSQEPAGGYEQFF
TRBV6-2/TRBV6-3	many	TRBJ2-1	TRBD2	TGTGCCAGCACCGCCGCCAGCGGGAGGGCCACCTACAATGAGCAGTTCTTC	CASTAASGRATYNEQFF
TRBV19	many	TRBJ2-3	TRBD2	TGTGCCAGTATTCAAGCGGGAGCAGGCACAGATACGCAGTATTTT	CASIQAGAGTDTQYF
TRBV28	many	TRBJ1-2	.	TGTGCCAGCAGTTTAAGGGGAGATAACCACTATGGCTACACCTTC	CASSLRGDNHYGYTF
TRBV20-1	many	TRBJ2-3	.	TGCAGTGCTAGAGTAGGCGGCACAGATACGCAGTATTTT	CSARVGGTDTQYF
TRBV6-2/TRBV6-3	many	TRBJ2-7	TRBD1	TGTGCCAGCAGACCCCTCGGGACAGGGGCCTACGAGCAGTACTTC	CASRPLGTGAYEQYF
TRBV7-9	many	TRBJ1-2	.	TGTGCCAGCAGCTTAGAAGACAGGCGACCTAACTATGGCTACACCTTC	CASSLEDRRPNYGYTF
TRBV6-2/TRBV6-3	few	TRBJ2-3	.	TGTGCCAGCAGTTACGGCGGAAATACGCAGTATTTT	CASSYGGNTQYF
TRBV27	many	TRBJ2-1	.	TGTGCCAGCAGTTTAGAAGGGGGCTACAATGAGCAGTTCTTC	CASSLEGGYNEQFF
TRBV6-5	.	TRBJ1-1	.	TGTGCCAGCAGTTCAAACATTGGGCGACACGGAAACACTGAAGCTTTCTTT	CASSSNIGRHGNTEAFF
TRBV20-1	many	TRBJ2-7	.	TGCAGTGCTAGAGATCCGGCATCGGGCAGCCCCTACGAGCAGTACTTC	CSARDPASGSPYEQYF
TRBV12-3/TRBV12-4	many	TRBJ1-5	.	TGTGCCAGCACAACACGCCCGGGCCCCTTGGGCAATCAGCCCCAGCATTTT	CASTTRPGPLGNQPQHF
TRBV6-5	many	TRBJ2-3	.	TGTGCCAGCAGCCCAAGCACAGATACGCAGTATTTT	CASSPSTDTQYF
TRBV20-1	.	TRBJ2-7	.	TGCAGTGCTAGAGGGTTTACAGAATTCTACGAGCAGTACTTC	CSARGFTEFYEQYF
TRBV24-1	many	TRBJ2-1	.	TGTGCCACCAGTGGGTTGGGGGCAGGTGAGCAGTTCTTC	CATSGLGAGEQFF
TRBV5-5	.	TRBJ2-1	TRBD1	TGTGCCAGCAGCTTTGACGGGACAGGGAACTACAATGAGCAGTTCTTC	CASSFDGTGNYNEQFF
TRBV7-9	many	TRBJ2-3	.	TGTGCCAGCAGCTTTGGACGTACTGGCACAGATACGCAGTATTTT	CASSFGRTGTDTQYF
TRBV4-2	many	TRBJ2-1	TRBD1	TGTGCCAGCAGCCAATTTCCCGGACAGGGGGTCTACAATGAGCAGTTCTTC	CASSQFPGQGVYNEQFF
TRBV5-8	many	TRBJ2-1	.	TGTGCCAGCAGCCCTGTCTTGGGAGTAGCATACAATGAGCAGTTCTTC	CASSPVLGVAYNEQFF
TRBV29-1	few	TRBJ2-2	TRBD2	TGCAGCGCTGGGACTAGCGGGAGTTGGGCATCCGGGGAGCTGTTTTTT	CSAGTSGSWASGELFF
TRBV15	.	TRBJ2-7	TRBD1	TGTGCCACCAGCAGAGCCGGGACAGGGTCCCCCGAGCAGTACTTC	CATSRAGTGSPEQYF
TRBV20-1	many	TRBJ2-2	.	TGCAGTGCTAGTGGTTGGAGGGGGAACACCGGGGAGCTGTTTTTT	CSASGWRGNTGELFF
TRBV29-1	few	TRBJ2-3	.	TGCAGCGTTGAATCGAGGGGAGCTAGCACAGATACGCAGTATTTT	CSVESRGASTDTQYF
TRBV11-3	many	TRBJ2-6	TRBD2	TGTGCCAGCAGCAGGCCGGTAGCGGGAGCTGGGGCCAACGTCCTGACTTTC	CASSRPVAGAGANVLTF
TRBV7-9	many	TRBJ2-1	.	TGTGCCAGCAGCGCCAGACAGCGCAATGAGCAGTTCTTC	CASSARQRNEQFF
TRBV29-1	few	TRBJ2-1	TRBD2	TGCAGCGTCCGGACTAGCGGGATGTCCTACAATGAGCAGTTCTTC	CSVRTSGMSYNEQFF
TRBV24-1	many	TRBJ2-1	TRBD1	TGTGCCACCAGTGACTCGTTTTCGACAGGGGGCGGCAATGAGCAGTTCTTC	CATSDSFSTGGGNEQFF
TRBV11-3	many	TRBJ2-1	TRBD2	TGTGCCAGCAGCTTAAATGGGATGGGGACTAGCGGATACAATGAGCAGTTCTTC	CASSLNGMGTSGYNEQFF
TRBV28	.	TRBJ1-4	.	TGTGCCAGCAGCCCTACTAAGCGTGAAAAACTGTTTTTT	CASSPTKREKLFF
TRBV12-3/TRBV12-4	many	TRBJ1-2	.	TGTGCCAGCAGTTTTACAGAGAACTATGGCTACACCTTC	CASSFTENYGYTF
TRBV10-3	many	TRBJ2-1	TRBD2	TGTGCCATCAGTGAGGAGCGGGGTCAGTTCTTC	CAISEERGQFF
TRBV5-1	many	TRBJ2-1	TRBD2	TGCGCCAGCAGCATCCAGACCGGGACTAGCGGGGGAGAGCAGTTCTTC	CASSIQTGTSGGEQFF
TRBV2	many	TRBJ2-1	.	TGTGCCAGCAGTGAAACTCAAGGGTCCTACAATGAGCAGTTCTTC	CASSETQGSYNEQFF
TRBV18	many	TRBJ2-7	TRBD2	TGTGCCAGCTCGAGTCCGGGACTAGTCCTGTACGAGCAGTACTTC	CASSSPGLVLYEQYF
TRBV20-1	many	TRBJ2-4	TRBD1	TGCAGTGCTACAGAGACAGGGCTAGCCAAAAACATTCAGTACTTC	CSATETGLAKNIQYF
TRBV11-2	many	TRBJ2-3	.	TGTGCCAGCAGCTTAGATCCCCCAGGAGGAGTAGATACGCAGTATTTT	CASSLDPPGGVDTQYF
TRBV20-1	many	TRBJ1-5	TRBD1	TGCAGTGCTAGACTTCTGACAGGGGATAGCAATCAGCCCCAGCATTTT	CSARLLTGDSNQPQHF
TRBV20-1	many	TRBJ2-2	.	TGCAGTGCTAGCCCCGTAGCAGCCGGGGAGCTGTTTTTT	CSASPVAAGELFF
TRBV7-2	many	TRBJ1-5	.	TGTGCCAGCAGCTTAGTGAAAAATCAGCCCCAGCACTTT	CASSLVKNQPQHF
TRBV4-2	many	TRBJ2-5	.	TGTGCCAGCAGCCAAGACCCTCGTGCCGGGGAGACCCAGTACTTC	CASSQDPRAGETQYF
TRBV6-5	many	TRBJ2-3	TRBD1	TGTGCCAGCAGTCGAAATTCACAGGGGTTCGATACGCAGTATTTT	CASSRNSQGFDTQYF
TRBV7-9	few	TRBJ2-1	.	TGTGCCAGCAGCTTAGCCGGGTTAGGGGGAGGCAATGAGCAGTTCTTC	CASSLAGLGGGNEQFF
TRBV20-1	many	TRBJ2-1	.	TGCAGTGCTAGTGACGTAAATGAGCAGTTCTTC	CSASDVNEQFF
TRBV28	many	TRBJ2-7	.	TGTGCCAGCACCTGGGGGACGACCGACTACGAGCAGTACTTC	CASTWGTTDYEQYF
TRBV20-1	many	TRBJ2-1	.	TGCAGTGCTGAGACTTACAATGAGCAGTTCTTC	CSAETYNEQFF
TRBV10-3	.	TRBJ2-6	.	TGTGCCATCAGTGAGTCGACTCTTGGCTCTGGGGCCAACGTCCTGACTTTC	CAISESTLGSGANVLTF